A selection of T cell receptor beta chains follows, all from one sample in a study of T cell repertoires in cytomegalovirus infection. One entry per CDR3 protein, called by TCRdb with MiXCR from the reads. The data hold some 150,000 distinct CDR3 sequences, with 23% observed a single time. The sequencing input was PBMCs. The receptors were sampled from a human donor in good health (CMV status not recorded). Some clones in this sample may be carry-over from other donors' samples. Both conserved end residues are trimmed from each CDR3.

V gene: TRBV12-3/TRBV12-4; J gene: TRBJ2-1; CDR3 protein: ASNRDNTYNEQF
V gene: TRBV7-9; J gene: TRBJ1-1; CDR3 protein: ASSTHTEAF
V gene: TRBV3-1; J gene: TRBJ2-1; CDR3 protein: ASSQDKGVEQF
V gene: TRBV29-1; J gene: TRBJ2-7; CDR3 protein: SVDSRGDEQY
V gene: TRBV28; J gene: TRBJ1-1; CDR3 protein: ASSTGGGSLGEAF
V gene: TRBV28; J gene: TRBJ1-5; CDR3 protein: ASASGGSNQPQH
V gene: TRBV7-2; J gene: TRBJ1-1; CDR3 protein: ASSSSRGNTEAF
V gene: TRBV28; J gene: TRBJ2-1; CDR3 protein: ASSFPSFEGGYDEQF
V gene: TRBV28; J gene: TRBJ2-2; CDR3 protein: ASSLRAGTSTGELF
V gene: TRBV7-9; J gene: TRBJ1-3; CDR3 protein: ASSSTGQGSNTIY
V gene: TRBV7-6; J gene: TRBJ2-5; CDR3 protein: ASSAGGGGVETQY
V gene: TRBV6-2/TRBV6-3; J gene: TRBJ2-4; CDR3 protein: ASSYGGTDFMGNIQY
V gene: TRBV25-1; J gene: TRBJ2-2; CDR3 protein: ASSEQKYTGELF
V gene: TRBV7-9; J gene: TRBJ2-3; CDR3 protein: ASSSGQATDTQY
V gene: TRBV12-3/TRBV12-4; J gene: TRBJ1-4; CDR3 protein: ASSLRDTTTNEKLF
V gene: TRBV2; J gene: TRBJ1-1; CDR3 protein: ASSPRDGLNTEAF
V gene: TRBV7-6; J gene: TRBJ2-1; CDR3 protein: ASSQTSGRFNNEQF
V gene: TRBV7-2; J gene: TRBJ2-5; CDR3 protein: ASSLAAWGQETQH
V gene: TRBV7-2; J gene: TRBJ2-7; CDR3 protein: ASSRGGTGSYEQY
V gene: TRBV28; J gene: TRBJ2-6; CDR3 protein: ASSLDSISGANVLT
V gene: TRBV7-2; J gene: TRBJ2-3; CDR3 protein: ASTGTPSTDTQY
V gene: TRBV7-6; J gene: TRBJ2-3; CDR3 protein: ASSLLLRTDTQY
V gene: TRBV7-3; J gene: TRBJ2-3; CDR3 protein: ASSSGLAGLHTDTQY
V gene: TRBV7-2; J gene: TRBJ2-3; CDR3 protein: ASSLRGSGGTDTQY
V gene: TRBV7-2; J gene: TRBJ2-5; CDR3 protein: ATSEGAQETQY
V gene: TRBV7-9; J gene: TRBJ2-1; CDR3 protein: ASRYDSGTYNEQF
V gene: TRBV6-6; J gene: TRBJ1-6; CDR3 protein: ASSFGDRPYSPLH